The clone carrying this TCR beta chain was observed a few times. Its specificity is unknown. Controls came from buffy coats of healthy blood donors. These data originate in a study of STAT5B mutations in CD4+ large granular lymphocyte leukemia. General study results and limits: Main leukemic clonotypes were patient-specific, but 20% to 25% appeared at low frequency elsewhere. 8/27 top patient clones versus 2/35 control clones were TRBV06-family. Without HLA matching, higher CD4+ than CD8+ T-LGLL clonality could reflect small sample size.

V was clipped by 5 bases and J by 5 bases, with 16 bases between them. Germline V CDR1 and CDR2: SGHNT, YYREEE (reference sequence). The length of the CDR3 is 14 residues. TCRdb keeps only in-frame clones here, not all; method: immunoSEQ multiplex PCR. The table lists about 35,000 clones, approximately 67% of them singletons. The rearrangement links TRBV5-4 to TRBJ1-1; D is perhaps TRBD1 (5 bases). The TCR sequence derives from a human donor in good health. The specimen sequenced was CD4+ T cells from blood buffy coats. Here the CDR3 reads CASSPWGRVTEAFF. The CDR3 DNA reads TGTGCCAGCAGTCCCTGGGGCAGGGTTACTGAAGCTTTCTTT.